The 29 T cell receptor beta chains below were found in one sample sequenced in a study of blood T cell repertoires in COVID-19. Profiling relied on immunoSEQ multiplex PCR, and the TCRdb table lists in-frame clones only, not all of them. The table has under 30,000 clones, around 92% seen once. Sequencing was done on a sample of peripheral blood. The receptors were gathered from a man aged 45 to 65 with active COVID-19.

The chain carries TRBV19 and TRBJ2-3; 7 bases are shared with TRBD1. Germline V gives CDR1 LNHDA, CDR2 SQIVND (reference sequence). CDR3 length: 15 residues. Trimming at V came to 7 bases and at J to 0 bases, leaving 7 bases not matched to a gene. The chain's CDR3 is CASTQTGPSTDTQYF. The CDR3 bases are TGTGCCAGTACTCAGACAGGGCCTAGCACAGATACGCAGTATTTT.

This clone was recorded only once. The chain has TRBV2 and TRBJ1-5; TRBD1 matches at 10 bases. V was clipped by 6 bases and J by 2 bases; unmatched bases: 7. Germline values: CDR1 SNHLY, CDR2 FYNNEI. The CDR3 loop spans 16 amino acids. The CDR3 coding sequence is TGTGCCAGCAGAGGGACAGGGGCTCTGGGCAATCAGCCCCAGCATTTT. Residues: CASRGTGALGNQPQHF.

The chain combines TRBV5-6 with TRBJ2-7; TRBD1 matches 9 bases. This CDR3 is 15 amino acids long. In germline, CDR1 is SGHDT, CDR2 YYEEEE. The V and J ends lost 0 bases and 3 bases, in that order; junction bases with no gene match: 4. The CDR3 protein is CASSLANRGLYEQYF. For the CDR3, the DNA is TGTGCCAGCAGCTTGGCCAACAGGGGGCTCTACGAGCAGTACTTC. Looking up the rest from reference TRBV5-6 and TRBJ2-7 gives the full variable domain: DAGVTQSPTHLIKTRGQQVTLRCSPKSGHDTVSWYQQALGQGPQFIFQYYEEEERQRGNFPDRFSGHQFPNYSSELNVNALLLGDSALYLCASSLANRGLYEQYFGPGTRLTVT.

The chain's CDR3 is CASSQELGRANVLTF. The CDR3, as DNA: TGTGCCAGCAGTCAAGAATTGGGGAGAGCCAACGTCCTGACTTTC. The chain carries TRBV7-6 and TRBJ2-6, with D possibly TRBD2 on 5 matching bases. CDR1 and CDR2 from the germline V gene are SGHVS and FNYEAQ. The germline V and J ends were trimmed by 6 bases and 7 bases, with 16 bases remaining between them. The CDR3 sequence is 15 residues long.

This clone occurred once. This chain uses TRBV6-5 with TRBJ2-5, with TRBD1 identical over 9 bases. The CDR3 contains 15 residues. CDR1 and CDR2 (germline): MNHEY, SVGAGI. With 6 bases clipped from V and 0 bases from J, the junction kept 5 bases outside the gene matches. The CDR3, as DNA: TGTGCCAGCAGCCCCGACAGGGGGTACCAAGAGACCCAGTACTTC. Its protein is CASSPDRGYQETQYF.

This clone was detected once. This rearrangement joins TRBV27 to TRBJ1-1; perhaps TRBD1 as D (5 bases). Germline V gene lookup returns CDR1 MNHEY and CDR2 SMNVEV (reference sequence). This CDR3 has 14 amino acids. V shed 6 bases and J shed 1 base, with 12 bases lying between them. The CDR3 loop is CASRSLQGNTEAFF. In nucleotides, the CDR3 is TGTGCCAGCAGATCATTGCAGGGGAACACTGAAGCTTTCTTT.

The rearrangement uses TRBV11-2 and TRBJ2-7; 8 positions agree with TRBD1. Germline V gives CDR1 SGHAT, CDR2 FQNNGV. The length of the CDR3 is 16 residues. The ends lost 1 base at V and 3 bases at J; junction bases unmatched: 8. The CDR3 DNA reads TGTGCCAGCAGCTTAGCCGCCGGGACAGGAAACTACGAGCAGTACTTC. Residues: CASSLAAGTGNYEQYF.

The CDR3, as DNA: TGCGCCAGCAGAAGCCTGGGACAGGGAGGACAATCCTACGAGCAGTACTTC. Its translation: CASRSLGQGGQSYEQYF. V is TRBV5-1 and J is TRBJ2-7, with TRBD1 matching 9 bases. V lost 5 bases and J lost 1; bases outside the gene matches: 13. CDR1 is SGHRS, CDR2 YFSETQ, per germline. The CDR3 extends over 17 amino acids.

This chain links TRBV6-4 with TRBJ1-6; 7 nucleotides match TRBD1. Germline CDR1 reads MRHNA; CDR2 reads SNTAGT. V lost 3 bases to trimming and J lost 9 bases; unmatched junction nucleotides: 5. The CDR3 covers 14 residues. CDR3 bases: TGTGCCAGCAGTGAATCAACAGGGGTTTCACCCCTCCACTTT. Translated: CASSESTGVSPLHF.

The rearrangement joins TRBV5-1 to TRBJ2-1, with TRBD2 as a possible D gene (6 bases). The CDR3 has 18 residues. CDR1 is SGHRS and CDR2 is YFSETQ in the germline V gene. V was cut by 1 base and J by 2 bases, with 19 bases left in between. DNA of the CDR3: TGCGCCAGCAGCTTGACCCCCGTAGGGACGGGGGCCTACAATGAGCAGTTCTTC. It encodes CASSLTPVGTGAYNEQFF.

The chain combines TRBV27 with TRBJ1-4, with 10 bases identical to TRBD1. The ends lost 4 bases at V and 8 bases at J; junction bases unmatched: 4. Germline V lookup: CDR1 MNHEY, CDR2 SMNVEV (reference sequence). The length of the CDR3 is 14 residues. The CDR3, as DNA: TGTGCCAGCAGTTCGGACAGGGGGAGAGAAAAACTGTTTTTT. Translation: CASSSDRGREKLFF.

V usage is TRBV29-1 and J usage is TRBJ2-2, with D perhaps TRBD1 (6 bases). V was pared by 3 bases and J by 2 bases, with 10 bases between. The CDR3 spans 14 residues. Germline CDR1 SQVTM, CDR2 ANQGSEA. The CDR3 DNA reads TGCAGCGTTGAGAAGACAGGTAACACCGGGGAGCTGTTTTTT. It is translated as CSVEKTGNTGELFF.

V gene TRBV5-1 combines with J gene TRBJ2-3; TRBD2 aligns across 14 bases. After removal of 5 bases from V and 6 bases from J, the junction contained 8 bases not matched to a gene. The CDR3 extends over 16 amino acids. CDR1 and CDR2 from the germline V gene are SGHRS and YFSETQ. The CDR3 protein is CASSLGLAGGYDTQYF. The DNA of the CDR3 is TGCGCCAGCAGTCTCGGACTAGCGGGAGGATATGATACGCAGTATTTT. The complete variable domain, with remaining parts taken from reference TRBV5-1 and TRBJ2-3, reads KAGVTQTPRYLIKTRGQQVTLSCSPISGHRSVSWYQQTPGQGLQFLFEYFSETQRNKGNFPGRFSGRQFSNSRSEMNVSTLELGDSALYLCASSLGLAGGYDTQYFGPGTRLTVL.

This clone was counted between two and nine times. This chain links TRBV28 with TRBJ1-5; D call uncertain. The germline V gene encodes CDR1 MDHEN and CDR2 SYDVKM. CDR3 size: 12 residues. Trimming cost V 6 bases and J 4 bases, with 7 bases left between them. In DNA form, the CDR3 reads TGTGCCAGCAGCCTACCTAATCAGCCCCAGCATTTT. Encoded protein: CASSLPNQPQHF.

This chain uses TRBV2 with TRBJ2-2; 10 nucleotides align to TRBD2. V dropped 7 bases and J dropped 0; count of bases not matched to a gene: 8. The CDR3 is 17 residues long. The germline CDR1 and CDR2 sequences are SNHLY and FYNNEI. The CDR3 sequence: CASTIQGTSANTGELFF. Here the CDR3 DNA reads TGTGCCAGCACTATCCAAGGGACTAGCGCGAACACCGGGGAGCTGTTTTTT.

This clone was detected only a few times. The chain carries TRBV10-3 and TRBJ2-2; no clear D gene. Germline V gene lookup returns CDR1 ENHRY and CDR2 SYGVKD. V was shortened by 1 base and J by 3 bases, with 3 bases between the two germline ends. The CDR3 length is 13 residues. CDR3 sequence reads: CAISELDTGELFF. Written as DNA, the CDR3 is TGTGCCATCAGTGAGTTAGACACCGGGGAGCTGTTTTTT.

The gene calls are TRBV28 and TRBJ2-5; the match to TRBD2 covers 7 bases. CDR3 length equals 16 residues. Germline loops: CDR1 MDHEN, CDR2 SYDVKM. The V segment lost 5 bases and the J segment 5 bases; nucleotides outside the gene matches: 14. CDR3 protein: CASSPTGEAGYETQYF. CDR3 nucleotides: TGTGCCAGCAGTCCGACCGGGGAAGCGGGATATGAGACCCAGTACTTC.

V usage is TRBV5-1 and J usage is TRBJ2-5; TRBD2 might be the D (6 bases). V was shortened by 4 bases and J by 2 bases, with 12 bases between the two germline ends. In germline, CDR1 is SGHRS, CDR2 YFSETQ. This CDR3 has 14 residues. The CDR3 bases are TGCGCCAGCAGCCCCGGGACTTATCAAGAGACCCAGTACTTC. Its translation is CASSPGTYQETQYF.

The V call is TRBV25-1, the J call TRBJ2-1, with 15 bases fitting TRBD2. V lost 8 bases and J lost 9; bases outside the gene matches: 5. Germline V CDR1 and CDR2: MGHDK, SYGVNS. CDR3 length: 14 residues. The CDR3 nucleotides read TGTGCCAGCGGGGGACTAGCGGGAGGCGGTGAGCAGTTCTTC. Translation: CASGGLAGGGEQFF.

The rearrangement joins TRBV7-9 to TRBJ2-1; D perhaps matches TRBD2 (5 bases). CDR1 and CDR2 (germline): SEHNR, FQNEAQ (reference sequence). With 1 base removed from V and 10 bases from J, the gap between germline ends came to 11 bases. This CDR3 has 13 residues. The CDR3 DNA sequence: TGTGCCAGCAGCTTAGGGCACGGGAAAGAGCAGTTCTTC. Encoded protein: CASSLGHGKEQFF.

The J gene is TRBJ2-3, the V gene TRBV30; 10 bases match TRBD2. Germline V lookup: CDR1 GTSNPN, CDR2 SVGIG (reference sequence). This CDR3 is 15 amino acids long. The V gene end was trimmed by 4 bases and the J gene end by 6 bases; junction bases not matched to a gene: 10. CDR3 nucleotide sequence: TGTGCCTGGAATGACCTAGCGGGAGTTGGGGATACGCAGTATTTT. This codes for CAWNDLAGVGDTQYF. The whole variable domain, remainder taken from reference TRBV30 and TRBJ2-3, is SQTIHQWPATLVQPVGSPLSLECTVEGTSNPNLYWYRQAAGRGLQLLFYSVGIGQISSEVPQNLSASRPQDRQFILSSKKLLLSDSGFYLCAWNDLAGVGDTQYFGPGTRLTVL.

The chain carries TRBV7-2 and TRBJ2-1, with 7 bases lining up with TRBD2. CDR3 length equals 19 residues. The germline gives CDR1 SGHTA, CDR2 FQGNSA. The V and J ends lost 2 bases and 2 bases, in that order; junction bases with no gene match: 15. This CDR3 reads CASSLFSIGGREAYNEQFF. As DNA, the CDR3 is TGTGCCAGCAGCTTATTCTCAATTGGCGGGAGAGAGGCCTACAATGAGCAGTTCTTC.

Of note for this clone: Other DNA sequences within the sample encode an identical CDR3. The chain carries TRBV2 and TRBJ1-6; D ambiguous. The length of the CDR3 is 15 residues. Germline CDR1 SNHLY, CDR2 FYNNEI. The V gene lost 2 bases and the J gene lost 1 base, with 6 bases spanning the gap. The CDR3 sequence: CASSERGSYNSPLHF. CDR3 coding DNA: TGTGCCAGCAGTGAACGGGGTTCCTATAATTCACCCCTCCACTTT.

V and J are TRBV7-2 and TRBJ2-2; 9 bases align to TRBD1. This CDR3 contains 15 residues. Germline assignment: CDR1 SGHTA and CDR2 FQGNSA. V dropped 1 base and J dropped 5; count of bases not matched to a gene: 2. CDR3: CASSLVTGGTGELFF. The CDR3 DNA reads as TGTGCCAGCAGCTTAGTGACAGGGGGTACCGGGGAGCTGTTTTTT.

CDR3 coding DNA: TGTGCCAGCAGCTACAGGACAGGGTACCCTGGGGCCAACGTCCTGACTTTC. It encodes CASSYRTGYPGANVLTF. V usage is TRBV5-4 and J usage is TRBJ2-6; 8 bases agree with TRBD1. In germline, CDR1 is SGHNT, CDR2 YYREEE (reference sequence). V lost 3 bases to trimming and J lost 2 bases; unmatched junction nucleotides: 7. CDR3 length equals 17 residues.

This sequence joins TRBV29-1 and TRBJ2-3, with D possibly being TRBD2 (6 bases). CDR3 length: 14 residues. V shed 0 bases and J shed 4 bases, with 11 bases lying between them. Germline CDR1 is SQVTM and CDR2 is ANQGSEA. The CDR3 reads CSVEEVGGADTQYF. The CDR3 DNA sequence: TGCAGCGTTGAAGAGGTGGGGGGTGCAGATACGCAGTATTTT.

This sequence joins TRBV5-1 and TRBJ2-3; D gene uncertain. Per germline, CDR1 SGHRS and CDR2 YFSETQ. The CDR3 length is 13 residues. V lost 7 bases, J lost 4 bases, and 13 bases lay in between. The CDR3 region is CASGSRPSDTQYF. Written as DNA, the CDR3 is TGCGCCAGCGGATCGAGGCCCTCAGATACGCAGTATTTT.

This chain's CDR3 is CASRSTGGTQYF. CDR3 bases: TGTGCCAGCAGAAGCACCGGAGGAACGCAGTATTTT. This rearrangement joins TRBV7-2 to TRBJ2-3; D might be TRBD2 (5 bases). The CDR3 runs to 12 residues. Per germline, CDR1 SGHTA and CDR2 FQGNSA. Trimming took 6 bases from V and 9 from J, leaving 13 bases between them.

This clone has just one count. The chain links TRBV7-9 to TRBJ2-3; 13 nucleotides line up with TRBD2. V lost 2 bases, J lost 4 bases, and 0 bases stayed unmatched. Germline CDR1 SEHNR, CDR2 FQNEAQ (reference sequence). CDR3 size: 15 residues. CDR3 coding DNA: TGTGCCAGCAGCTTAACTAGCGGGAGGGCAGATACGCAGTATTTT. Translated: CASSLTSGRADTQYF.